This TCR beta chain is from a study of blood T cell repertoires in COVID-19. Across the whole study: Italy, Spain and the United States were the sources of the convalescent and acute COVID-19 samples. In each case, the material was cDNA or gDNA derived from T cells, B-cell-depleted T cells, or PBMCs.

The data were produced by immunoSEQ multiplex PCR, yet TCRdb's version contains in-frame clones alone and is incomplete. The table records approximately 150,000 clones, approximately 85% of them present only once. This CDR3 spans 14 amino acids. Losses at the gene ends were 5 bases for V and 1 base for J; bases not matched to a gene: 4. Per germline, CDR1 LGHDT and CDR2 YNNKEL (reference sequence). The clonotype comes from a human donor with acute or convalescent COVID-19. The donor label of this sample is uncertain. The sequenced sample consisted of peripheral blood. This chain links TRBV3-1 (or the pseudogene TRBV3-2) with TRBJ1-1; 7 bases agree with TRBD1. The CDR3 reads CASSKTGSNTEAFF. The CDR3 nucleotides read TGTGCCAGCAGCAAGACAGGGTCGAACACTGAAGCTTTCTTT.